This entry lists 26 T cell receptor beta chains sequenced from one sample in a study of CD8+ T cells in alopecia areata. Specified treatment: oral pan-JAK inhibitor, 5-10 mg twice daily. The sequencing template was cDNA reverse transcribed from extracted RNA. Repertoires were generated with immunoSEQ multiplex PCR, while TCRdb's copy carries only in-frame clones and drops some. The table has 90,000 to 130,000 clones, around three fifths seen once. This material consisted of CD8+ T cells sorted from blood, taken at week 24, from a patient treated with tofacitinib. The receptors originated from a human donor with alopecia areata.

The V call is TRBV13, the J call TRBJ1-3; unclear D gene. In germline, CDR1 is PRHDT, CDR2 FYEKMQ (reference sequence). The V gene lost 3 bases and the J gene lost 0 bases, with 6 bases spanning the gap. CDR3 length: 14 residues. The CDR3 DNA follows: TGTGCCAGCAGCTTTGGGAACTCTGGAAACACCATATATTTT. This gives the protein CASSFGNSGNTIYF.

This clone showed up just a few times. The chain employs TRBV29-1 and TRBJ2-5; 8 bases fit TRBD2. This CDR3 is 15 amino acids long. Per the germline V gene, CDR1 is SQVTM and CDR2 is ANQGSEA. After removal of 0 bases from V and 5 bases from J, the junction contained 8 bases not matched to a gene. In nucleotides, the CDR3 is TGCAGCGTTGAAGAAGGACTAGCCCAGGGGGAGACCCAGTACTTC. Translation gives CSVEEGLAQGETQYF. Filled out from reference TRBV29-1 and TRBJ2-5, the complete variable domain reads SAVISQKPSRDICQRGTSLTIQCQVDSQVTMMFWYRQQPGQSLTLIATANQGSEATYESGFVIDKFPISRPNLTFSTLTVSNMSPEDSSIYLCSVEEGLAQGETQYFGPGTRLLVL.

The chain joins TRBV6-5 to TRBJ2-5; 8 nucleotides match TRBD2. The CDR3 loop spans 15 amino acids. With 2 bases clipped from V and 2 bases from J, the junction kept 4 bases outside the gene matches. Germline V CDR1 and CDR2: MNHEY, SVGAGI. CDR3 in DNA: TGTGCCAGCAGTTACGAACTAGCGGATCAAGAGACCCAGTACTTC. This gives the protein CASSYELADQETQYF.

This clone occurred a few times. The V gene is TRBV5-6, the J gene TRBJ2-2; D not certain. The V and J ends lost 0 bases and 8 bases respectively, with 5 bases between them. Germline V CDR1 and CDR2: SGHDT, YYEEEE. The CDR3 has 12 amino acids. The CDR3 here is CASSLGLGELFF. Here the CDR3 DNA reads TGTGCCAGCAGCTTGGGACTTGGGGAGCTGTTTTTT.

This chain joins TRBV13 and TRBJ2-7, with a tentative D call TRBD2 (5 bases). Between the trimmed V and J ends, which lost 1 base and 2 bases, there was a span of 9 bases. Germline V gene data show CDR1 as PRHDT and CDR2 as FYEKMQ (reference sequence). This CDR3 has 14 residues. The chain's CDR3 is CASSLAGMPYEQYF. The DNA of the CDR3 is TGTGCCAGCAGCTTAGCCGGGATGCCCTACGAGCAGTACTTC.

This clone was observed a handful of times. The CDR3 DNA is TGTGCCAGCAGTTGGACAGGGAGGGGAGATACGCAGTATTTT. Residues: CASSWTGRGDTQYF. This chain links TRBV6-5 with TRBJ2-3; D perhaps matches TRBD1 (8 bases). Trimming removed 4 bases from V and 5 bases from J, with 13 bases in between. CDR3 length: 14 amino acids. Germline assignment: CDR1 MNHEY and CDR2 SVGAGI.

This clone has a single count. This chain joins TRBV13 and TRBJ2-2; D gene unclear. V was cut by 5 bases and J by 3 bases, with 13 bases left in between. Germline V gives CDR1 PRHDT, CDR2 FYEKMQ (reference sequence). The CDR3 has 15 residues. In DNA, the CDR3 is TGTGCCAGCAGCCCGCTTCTAGAGCACACCGGGGAGCTGTTTTTT. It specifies CASSPLLEHTGELFF.

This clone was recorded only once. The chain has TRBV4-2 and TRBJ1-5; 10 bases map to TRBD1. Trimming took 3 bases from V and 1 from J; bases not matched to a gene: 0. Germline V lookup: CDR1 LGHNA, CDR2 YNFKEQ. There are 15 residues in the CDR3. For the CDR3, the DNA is TGTGCCAGCAGCCAGGGACAGGGGAGCAATCAGCCCCAGCATTTT. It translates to CASSQGQGSNQPQHF.

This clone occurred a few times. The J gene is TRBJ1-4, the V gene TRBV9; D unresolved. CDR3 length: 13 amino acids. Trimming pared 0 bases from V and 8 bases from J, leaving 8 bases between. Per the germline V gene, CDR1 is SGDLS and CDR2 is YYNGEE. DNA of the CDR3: TGTGCCAGCAGCGTAGAGAATGGCGAAAAACTGTTTTTT. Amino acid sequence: CASSVENGEKLFF. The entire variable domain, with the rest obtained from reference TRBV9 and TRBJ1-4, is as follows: DSGVTQTPKHLITATGQRVTLRCSPRSGDLSVYWYQQSLDQGLQFLIQYYNGEERAKGNILERFSAQQFPDLHSELNLSSLELGDSALYFCASSVENGEKLFFGSGTQLSVL.

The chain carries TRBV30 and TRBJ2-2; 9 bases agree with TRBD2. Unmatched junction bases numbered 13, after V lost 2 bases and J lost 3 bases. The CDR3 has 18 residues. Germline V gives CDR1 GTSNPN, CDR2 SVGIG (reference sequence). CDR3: CAWSLGGGATGYTGELFF. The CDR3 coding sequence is TGTGCCTGGAGTCTCGGCGGGGGGGCGACTGGCTACACCGGGGAGCTGTTTTTT.

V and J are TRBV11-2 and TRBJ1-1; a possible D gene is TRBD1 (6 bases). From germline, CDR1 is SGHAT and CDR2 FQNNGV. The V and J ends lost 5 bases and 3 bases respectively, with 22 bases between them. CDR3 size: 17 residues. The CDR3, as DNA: TGTGCCAGCAGCCCTGGACAGTTCGACCAGAGGTACACTGAAGCTTTCTTT. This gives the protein CASSPGQFDQRYTEAFF.

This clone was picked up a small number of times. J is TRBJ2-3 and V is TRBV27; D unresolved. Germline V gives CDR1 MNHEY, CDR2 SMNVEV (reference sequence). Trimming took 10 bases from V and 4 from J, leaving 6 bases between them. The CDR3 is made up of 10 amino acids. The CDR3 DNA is TGTGCCACCCGCGCAGATACGCAGTATTTT. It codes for CATRADTQYF.

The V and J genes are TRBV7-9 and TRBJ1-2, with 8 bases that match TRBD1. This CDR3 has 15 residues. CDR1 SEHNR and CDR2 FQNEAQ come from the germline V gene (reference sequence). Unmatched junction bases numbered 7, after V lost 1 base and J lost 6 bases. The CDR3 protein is CASSLEVTGGHGYTF. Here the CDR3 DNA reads TGTGCCAGCAGCTTAGAAGTTACAGGGGGACATGGCTACACCTTC.

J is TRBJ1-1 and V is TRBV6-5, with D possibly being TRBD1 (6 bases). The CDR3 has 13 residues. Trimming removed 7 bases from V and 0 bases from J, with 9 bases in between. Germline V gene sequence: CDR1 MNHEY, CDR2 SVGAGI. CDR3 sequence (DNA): TGTGCCAGCATGGGACACCTGAACACTGAAGCTTTCTTT. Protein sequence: CASMGHLNTEAFF.

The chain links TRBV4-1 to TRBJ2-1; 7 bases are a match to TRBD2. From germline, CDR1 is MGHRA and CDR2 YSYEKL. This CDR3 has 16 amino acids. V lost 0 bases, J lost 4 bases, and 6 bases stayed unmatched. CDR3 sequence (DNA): TGCGCCAGCAGCCAAGAGGGAGGGCGGGGGTACAATGAGCAGTTCTTC. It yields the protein CASSQEGGRGYNEQFF.

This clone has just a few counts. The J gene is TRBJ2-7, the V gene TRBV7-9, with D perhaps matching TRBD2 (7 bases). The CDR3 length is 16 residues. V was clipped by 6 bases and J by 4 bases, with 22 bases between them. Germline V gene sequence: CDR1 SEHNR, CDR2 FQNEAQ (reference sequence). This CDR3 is CASSGIGGPVWYEQYF. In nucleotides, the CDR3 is TGTGCCAGCAGTGGCATCGGGGGGCCGGTATGGTACGAGCAGTACTTC.

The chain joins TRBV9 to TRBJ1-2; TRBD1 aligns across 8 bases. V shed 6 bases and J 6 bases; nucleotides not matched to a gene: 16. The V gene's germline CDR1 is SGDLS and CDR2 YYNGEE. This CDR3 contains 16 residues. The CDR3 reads CASTLQGQGSINGYTF. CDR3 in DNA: TGTGCCAGCACCCTACAAGGACAGGGATCGATAAATGGCTACACCTTC.

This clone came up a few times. The CDR3 bases are TGCAGCGTTGCTCCCTGGGGGGGCCCGAACACTGAAGCTTTCTTT. This sequence encodes CSVAPWGGPNTEAFF. The chain links TRBV29-1 to TRBJ1-1; a possible D gene is TRBD1 (6 bases). CDR3 length: 15 residues. Germline CDR1 is SQVTM and CDR2 is ANQGSEA. With 4 bases removed from V and 1 base from J, the gap between germline ends came to 16 bases.

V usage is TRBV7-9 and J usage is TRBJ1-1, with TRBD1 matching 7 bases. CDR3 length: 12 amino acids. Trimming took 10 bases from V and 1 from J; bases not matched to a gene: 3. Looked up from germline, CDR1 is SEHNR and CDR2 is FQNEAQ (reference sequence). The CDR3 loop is CATRQGNTEAFF. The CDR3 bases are TGTGCCACCAGACAGGGGAACACTGAAGCTTTCTTT.

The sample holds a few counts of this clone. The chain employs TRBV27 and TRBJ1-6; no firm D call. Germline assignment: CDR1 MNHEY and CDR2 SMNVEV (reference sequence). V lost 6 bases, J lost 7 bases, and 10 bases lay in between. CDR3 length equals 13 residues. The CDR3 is CASRPTANSPLHF. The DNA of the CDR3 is TGTGCCAGCAGACCAACAGCAAATTCACCCCTCCACTTT.

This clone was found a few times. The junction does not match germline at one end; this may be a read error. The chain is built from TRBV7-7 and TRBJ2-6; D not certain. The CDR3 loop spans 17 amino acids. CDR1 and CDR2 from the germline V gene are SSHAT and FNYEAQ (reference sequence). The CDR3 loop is CASSPTARNSGANVLTF. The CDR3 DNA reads TGTGCTAGCAGCCCGACGGCTAGGAACTCTGGGGCCAACGTCCTGACTTTC.

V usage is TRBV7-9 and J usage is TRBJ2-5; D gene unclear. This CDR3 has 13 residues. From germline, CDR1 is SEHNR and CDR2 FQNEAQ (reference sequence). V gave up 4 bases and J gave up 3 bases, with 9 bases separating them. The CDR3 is CASSSSSEETQYF. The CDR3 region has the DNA TGTGCCAGCAGCTCTAGTTCGGAAGAGACCCAGTACTTC. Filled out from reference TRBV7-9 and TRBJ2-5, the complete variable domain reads DTGVSQNPRHKITKRGQNVTFRCDPISEHNRLYWYRQTLGQGPEFLTYFQNEAQLEKSRLLSDRFSAERPKGSFSTLEIQRTEQGDSAMYLCASSSSSEETQYFGPGTRLLVL.

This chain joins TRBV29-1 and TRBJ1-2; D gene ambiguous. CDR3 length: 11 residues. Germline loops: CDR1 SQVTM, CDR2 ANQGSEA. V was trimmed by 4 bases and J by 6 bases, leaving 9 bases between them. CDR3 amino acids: CSVVTGDGYTF. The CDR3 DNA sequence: TGCAGCGTTGTCACGGGAGATGGCTACACCTTC.

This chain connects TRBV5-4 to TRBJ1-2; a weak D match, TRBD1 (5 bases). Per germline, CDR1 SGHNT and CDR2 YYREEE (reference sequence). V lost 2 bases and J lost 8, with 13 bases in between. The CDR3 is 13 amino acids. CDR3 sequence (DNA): TGTGCCAGCAGCTTACGGGGGGGTATCGGCTACACCTTC. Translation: CASSLRGGIGYTF.

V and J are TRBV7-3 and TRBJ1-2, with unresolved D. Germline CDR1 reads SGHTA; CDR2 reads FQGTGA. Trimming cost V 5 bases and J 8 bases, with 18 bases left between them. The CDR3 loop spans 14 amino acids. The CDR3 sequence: CASSPEPDFLGYTF. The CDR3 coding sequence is TGTGCCAGCAGCCCCGAACCCGACTTTCTGGGCTACACCTTC.

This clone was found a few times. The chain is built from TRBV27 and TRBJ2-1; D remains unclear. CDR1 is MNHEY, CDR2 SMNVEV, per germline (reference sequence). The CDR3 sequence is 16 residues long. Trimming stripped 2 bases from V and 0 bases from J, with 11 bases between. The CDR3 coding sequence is TGTGCCAGCAGTTTAATGGTTGCTAGCTCCTACAATGAGCAGTTCTTC. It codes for CASSLMVASSYNEQFF.